These 25 T cell receptor beta chains were sequenced from one sample in a study of T cells after yellow fever vaccination (dated by TCRdb to about 2019). This sample's treatment or condition label indicates: live attenuated yellow fever vaccine strain. Library prep was done by 5' RACE. TCRdb names Illumina HiSeq 2500 as the instrument used. TCRdb passed the public sequencing reads through fastp at Q25 and MiXCR, retaining productive beta sequences. One record per CDR3 amino acid sequence lists the most common genes and DNA. This sample has over 150,000 distinct CDR3 sequences in its table, and 5.5% to 7.5% of those were observed once. The ten biggest clones cover 2.5% to 3.5% of the sample. Material: CD4+ T cells sorted from PBMCs, obtained on the day of the first yellow fever vaccination. These receptors were collected from a man aged 18 to 30 who received the YFV17D yellow fever vaccine.

At least ten counts were recorded for this clonotype. This chain's CDR3 is CASRSLLGVTYEQYF. CDR3 in DNA: TGTGCCAGCAGATCCTTGCTGGGGGTAACCTACGAGCAGTACTTC. The V gene is TRBV2, the J gene TRBJ2-7, with D perhaps assigned TRBD1 or TRBD2 (5 bases each). The CDR3 runs to 15 residues. Germline V gene sequence: CDR1 SNHLY, CDR2 FYNNEI. Trimming removed 6 bases at V and 2 bases at J, with 17 bases between.

The genes are TRBV5-1 and TRBJ2-6; D unresolved. Trimming pared 0 bases from V and 0 bases from J, leaving 7 bases between. This CDR3 is built from 16 residues. Germline CDR1 SGHRS, CDR2 YFSETQ. The CDR3 reads CASSLAYYSGANVLTF. CDR3 DNA sequence: TGCGCCAGCAGCTTGGCATACTACTCTGGGGCCAACGTCCTGACTTTC.

This clonotype came up many times. This chain uses TRBV7-2 with TRBJ2-3, with D tentatively TRBD2 (7 bases). CDR1 and CDR2 (germline): SGHTA, FQGNSA. The V end was cut by 8 bases, the J end by 4 bases, with 13 bases between. This CDR3 region has 13 residues. CDR3 sequence (DNA): TGTGCCAGCGGGAGGGGGGGCGCAGATACGCAGTATTTT. It codes for CASGRGGADTQYF.

This clonotype appeared many times. The chain combines TRBV10-3 with TRBJ2-7; perhaps TRBD1 as D (6 bases). The CDR3 runs 15 residues. V dropped 5 bases and J dropped 5 bases, with 19 bases sitting between them. The germline V gene encodes CDR1 ENHRY and CDR2 SYGVKD. The DNA of the CDR3 is TGTGCCATCAGTTTAATCCAGGGGCAACACGACGAGCAGTACTTC. Its protein is CAISLIQGQHDEQYF.

This clonotype was observed many times. The chain recombines TRBV5-5 with TRBJ2-5, with TRBD2 as a possible D gene (6 bases). The CDR3 contains 13 residues. Trimming pared 5 bases from V and 5 bases from J, leaving 13 bases between. Germline CDR1 SGHKS, CDR2 YYEKEE (reference sequence). CDR3 residues: CASRLTSWETQYF. The CDR3 DNA follows: TGTGCCAGCAGGTTGACTAGTTGGGAGACCCAGTACTTC.

This clonotype was counted ten times or more. V usage is TRBV5-1 and J usage is TRBJ2-5; the match to TRBD2 covers 12 bases. This CDR3 contains 15 residues. In germline, CDR1 is SGHRS, CDR2 YFSETQ. The junction had 3 bases not matched to a gene; V was cut back by 5 bases and J by 1 base. CDR3 DNA: TGCGCCAGCAGAATGGGACTAGCGGGCCAAGAGACCCAGTACTTC. Residues: CASRMGLAGQETQYF.

V gene TRBV5-6 combines with J gene TRBJ2-7; TRBD1 matches 7 bases. CDR3 length: 13 residues. V lost 4 bases to trimming and J lost 6 bases; unmatched junction nucleotides: 7. Germline values: CDR1 SGHDT, CDR2 YYEEEE. CDR3 in amino acids: CASSKSTGLEQYV. The CDR3 coding sequence is TGTGCCAGCAGCAAATCGACAGGGCTCGAGCAGTACGTC.

The table lists this clonotype with many counts. For the CDR3, the DNA is TGTGCCAGCAGTATAATGGACAGACGACCCCAGCATTTT. It is translated as CASSIMDRRPQHF. This rearrangement joins TRBV12-3 or TRBV12-4 to TRBJ1-5; D might be TRBD1 (6 bases). V lost 5 bases and J lost 10, with 15 bases in between. The CDR3 runs 13 residues.

This clonotype was observed at least ten times. This sequence joins TRBV7-3 and TRBJ2-7; either TRBD1 or TRBD2 may fit D (5 bases each). The CDR3 is 15 residues long. V was trimmed by 7 bases and J by 3 bases, leaving 19 bases between them. Germline V lookup: CDR1 SGHTA, CDR2 FQGTGA. CDR3 loop: CASNSGTPPGYEQYV. The CDR3 DNA is TGTGCCAGCAACTCCGGGACCCCACCCGGCTACGAGCAGTACGTC.

The CDR3 DNA follows: TGTGCCAGCAGTACCCGACATGAGCAGTTCTTC. It encodes CASSTRHEQFF. This chain links TRBV6-5 with TRBJ2-1; D gene ambiguous. This CDR3 region has 11 residues. Per germline, CDR1 MNHEY and CDR2 SVGAGI. Trimming cost V 5 bases and J 8 bases, with 7 bases left between them.

This clonotype occurred a few times. The J gene is TRBJ2-2, the V gene TRBV20-1, with TRBD2 identical over 8 bases. The V and J ends lost 2 bases and 6 bases, in that order; junction bases with no gene match: 5. CDR1 and CDR2 from the germline V gene are DFQATT and SNEGSKA (reference sequence). CDR3 length: 14 amino acids. CDR3 amino acids: CSARPGGLPGELFF. DNA for the CDR3: TGCAGTGCTAGACCGGGGGGGCTACCCGGGGAGCTGTTTTTT.

This clonotype was detected only a few times. V is TRBV7-9 and J is TRBJ1-6; no firm D call. Germline values: CDR1 SEHNR, CDR2 FQNEAQ (reference sequence). The V end was cut by 1 base, the J end by 7 bases, with 11 bases between. The CDR3 loop spans 15 amino acids. The CDR3, as DNA: TGTGCCAGCAGCTTAGAGGGCGGAGGGAATTCACCCCTCCACTTT. Protein: CASSLEGGGNSPLHF. Together with reference TRBV7-9 and TRBJ1-6, the CDR3 gives the full variable domain: DTGVSQNPRHKITKRGQNVTFRCDPISEHNRLYWYRQTLGQGPEFLTYFQNEAQLEKSRLLSDRFSAERPKGSFSTLEIQRTEQGDSAMYLCASSLEGGGNSPLHFGNGTRLTVT.

This clonotype was recorded many times. The chain links TRBV29-1 to TRBJ2-5, with 7 bases fitting TRBD2. Germline values: CDR1 SQVTM, CDR2 ANQGSEA. The V and J ends lost 6 bases and 2 bases, in that order; junction bases with no gene match: 3. The CDR3 extends over 12 amino acids. As DNA, the CDR3 is TGCAGCGTCTGGGGGGGGCAAGAGACCCAGTACTTC. This translates into CSVWGGQETQYF.

The genes are TRBV12-3 or TRBV12-4 and TRBJ1-1, with a tentative D call TRBD1 (6 bases). Trimming stripped 6 bases from V and 4 bases from J, with 15 bases between. CDR3 length: 14 residues. This CDR3 is CASRNREVSTEAFF. DNA for the CDR3: TGTGCCAGCAGGAACAGGGAAGTGAGCACTGAAGCTTTCTTT.

V and J are TRBV20-1 and TRBJ2-1; D is tentatively TRBD1 or TRBD2 (5 bases each). With 0 bases removed from V and 5 bases from J, the gap between germline ends came to 17 bases. The CDR3 is made up of 16 amino acids. Germline V gene sequence: CDR1 DFQATT, CDR2 SNEGSKA (reference sequence). The CDR3: CSARDWYGALNNEQFF. CDR3 nucleotide sequence: TGCAGTGCTAGAGATTGGTACGGGGCGCTGAACAATGAGCAGTTCTTC.

This clonotype was observed at least ten times. The rearrangement uses TRBV5-6 and TRBJ1-4, with D perhaps TRBD1 (5 bases). V lost 1 base, J lost 8 bases, and 9 bases lay in between. From germline, CDR1 is SGHDT and CDR2 YYEEEE. The CDR3 covers 13 residues. The CDR3 sequence: CASSLRGTEKLFF. CDR3 nucleotide sequence: TGTGCCAGCAGCTTGAGGGGAACAGAAAAACTGTTTTTT.

This clonotype showed up many times. V is TRBV12-3 or TRBV12-4 and J is TRBJ2-7, with D hard to call. The CDR3 is 14 amino acids. Trimming shortened V by 6 bases and J by 5 bases, and 17 bases separated the two germline ends. DNA of the CDR3: TGTGCCAGCAGCCCATATGATCCAAGTAACGAGCAGTACTTC. It is translated as CASSPYDPSNEQYF.

The V and J genes are TRBV20-1 and TRBJ2-5; D remains ambiguous. The CDR3 spans 12 residues. Trimming shortened V by 6 bases and J by 7 bases, and 15 bases separated the two germline ends. CDR1 is DFQATT, CDR2 SNEGSKA, per germline (reference sequence). CDR3 residues: CSANLAAGTQYF. DNA of the CDR3: TGCAGTGCGAACCTGGCAGCCGGGACCCAGTACTTC.

In its sample, this clonotype was seen many times. The rearrangement joins TRBV4-1 to TRBJ2-3, with D maybe TRBD2 (5 bases). Germline V lookup: CDR1 MGHRA, CDR2 YSYEKL. V was trimmed by 5 bases and J by 6 bases, leaving 15 bases between them. The CDR3 is made up of 14 amino acids. The CDR3 region has the DNA TGCGCCAGCAGCACCCGGGTAGCGCGGGATACGCAGTATTTT. Encoded protein: CASSTRVARDTQYF.

In this sample, this clonotype turned up many times. The CDR3 reads CASSPQGGTNEKLFF. The CDR3 bases are TGCGCCAGCAGCCCACAGGGGGGTACTAATGAAAAACTGTTTTTT. The rearrangement uses TRBV4-3 and TRBJ1-4; 8 positions agree with TRBD1. Germline assignment: CDR1 LGHNA and CDR2 YSLEER. The trim removed 4 bases at V and 2 bases at J, leaving 3 bases unmatched. The CDR3 totals 15 residues.

The table lists this clonotype with many counts. The CDR3 coding sequence is TGCGCCAGCAGCCTCGAGCCGGGGACAGATACGCAGTATTTT. Amino acid sequence: CASSLEPGTDTQYF. The J gene is TRBJ2-3, the V gene TRBV4-3, with D maybe TRBD2 (5 bases). Germline V gene lookup returns CDR1 LGHNA and CDR2 YSLEER. CDR3 size: 14 residues. V was shortened by 4 bases and J by 3 bases, with 11 bases between the two germline ends.

The chain recombines TRBV20-1 with TRBJ2-1; 13 nucleotides line up with TRBD2. From germline, CDR1 is DFQATT and CDR2 SNEGSKA (reference sequence). Trimming removed 4 bases from V and 10 bases from J; junction bases left unmatched: 4. The CDR3 has 13 amino acids. The CDR3, as DNA: TGCAGTGCTATTCTGACTAGCGGGGGGGAGCAGTTCTTC. Translation: CSAILTSGGEQFF.

This clonotype has just a few counts. The rearrangement links TRBV14 to TRBJ2-1; TRBD2 aligns across 8 bases. CDR3 length equals 18 residues. CDR1 and CDR2 from the germline V gene are SGHDN and FVKESK. Trimming removed 1 base from V and 7 bases from J; junction bases left unmatched: 15. This chain's CDR3 is CASSQVGPSGTRQNEQFF. The CDR3, as DNA: TGTGCCAGCAGCCAAGTGGGTCCATCCGGGACTAGGCAGAATGAGCAGTTCTTC. The whole variable domain, remainder taken from reference TRBV14 and TRBJ2-1, is EAGVTQFPSHSVIEKGQTVTLRCDPISGHDNLYWYRRVMGKEIKFLLHFVKESKQDESGMPNNRFLAERTGGTYSTLKVQPAELEDSGVYFCASSQVGPSGTRQNEQFFGPGTRLTVL.

This clonotype was seen ten or more times. The genes are TRBV4-3 and TRBJ2-3; 7 nucleotides line up with TRBD2. V lost 3 bases to trimming and J lost 1 base; unmatched junction nucleotides: 4. This CDR3 is 15 amino acids long. In germline, CDR1 is LGHNA, CDR2 YSLEER. CDR3 protein: CASSQSTSGTDTQYF. The CDR3 DNA follows: TGCGCCAGCAGCCAGTCCACTAGCGGCACAGATACGCAGTATTTT.

This clonotype was picked up many times. The CDR3 bases are TGTGCCAGCAGTTTGCCCTATGGGGCAGGAGGGAACACTGAAGCTTTCTTT. It translates to CASSLPYGAGGNTEAFF. J is TRBJ1-1 and V is TRBV28, with a tentative D call TRBD1 (5 bases). CDR3 length equals 17 residues. Germline assignment: CDR1 MDHEN and CDR2 SYDVKM. V dropped 3 bases and J dropped 1 base, with 18 bases sitting between them.